This T cell receptor (beta chain) is drawn from a study of CD8+ T cells in alopecia areata. Whole-study context: Tofacitinib dosing lasted 6 to 18 months, which was then followed by 6 months off drug. Points from the study as a whole: Clonality in lesional scalp, especially alopecia totalis/universalis, exceeded that of normal scalp.

Of note for this clone: What it binds is unknown.

Sequencing relied on a cDNA template that was reverse transcribed from extracted RNA. Data came from immunoSEQ multiplex PCR; TCRdb stores just in-frame clones and leaves some out. The data contain almost 250,000 clones, about two thirds of them singletons. The V gene's germline CDR1 is SGHDT and CDR2 YYEEEE. With 4 bases removed from V and 6 bases from J, the gap between germline ends came to 8 bases. CDR3 length equals 12 residues. V gene TRBV5-6 combines with J gene TRBJ1-5, with D hard to call. This receptor was identified in a human donor with alopecia areata. Specimen: CD4+ T cells sorted from blood, collected at week 0. The CDR3 DNA is TGTGCCAGCAGCCTGAGGTCTCAGCCCCAGCATTTT. Its protein product is CASSLRSQPQHF.